The clone carrying this T cell receptor (beta chain) was counted at least ten times. The entry originates in a study of T-cell reconstitution after alpha-beta-depleted transplantation in children. It was with unique molecular identifiers that the TCRbeta library was prepared. TCRdb re-analysed the PCR reads in MiXCR, keeping a single row per CDR3 protein. The sample lists about 280,000 distinct CDR3 sequences, 11% occurring once. This clonotype originated in a male patient between 2 and 9 years old who had a stem cell transplant for chronic granulomatous disease, so the T cells may come from the graft donor. The sequenced sample was peripheral blood, obtained 180 days after TCRalphabeta/CD19-depleted stem cell transplant.

The CDR3 spells CASSLGTAGPSYNEQFF. In DNA, the CDR3 is TGTGCCAGCAGCTTAGGGACAGCCGGACCCTCCTACAATGAGCAGTTCTTC. The chain has TRBV7-2 and TRBJ2-1, with TRBD1 as a possible D gene (6 bases). Trimming pared 1 base from V and 0 bases from J, leaving 13 bases between. Germline loops: CDR1 SGHTA, CDR2 FQGNSA. CDR3 size: 17 residues.